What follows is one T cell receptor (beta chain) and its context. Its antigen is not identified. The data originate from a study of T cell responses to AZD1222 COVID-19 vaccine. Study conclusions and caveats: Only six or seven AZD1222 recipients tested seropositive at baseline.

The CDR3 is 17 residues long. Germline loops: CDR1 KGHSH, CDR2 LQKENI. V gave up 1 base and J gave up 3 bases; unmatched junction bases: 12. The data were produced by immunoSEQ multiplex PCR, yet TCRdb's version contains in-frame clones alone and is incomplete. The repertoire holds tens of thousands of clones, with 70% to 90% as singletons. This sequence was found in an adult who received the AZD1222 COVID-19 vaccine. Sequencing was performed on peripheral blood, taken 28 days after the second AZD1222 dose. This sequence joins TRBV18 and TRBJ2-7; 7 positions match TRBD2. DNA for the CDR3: TGTGCCAGCTCACCACGGCTGGGAGGCGGGAGTGTCTACGAGCAGTACTTC. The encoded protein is CASSPRLGGGSVYEQYF.